Below, 11 T cell receptor beta chains from the same sample are listed, as sequenced in a study of CD8 T cells in Susac syndrome. Random hexamers were used to reverse transcribe an amount of about 0.5 to 1 ug RNA. Each CDR3 protein gets one entry after TCRdb re-called the immunoSEQ multiplex PCR reads with MiXCR. This table holds more than 75,000 distinct CDR3 sequences, 94% found once. The material sequenced was CD8+ T cells from PBMCs. The receptors originated from a human donor in good health.

The rearrangement joins TRBV2 to TRBJ1-5; possibly TRBD1 for D (6 bases). Germline lookup yields CDR1 SNHLY and CDR2 FYNNEI. V lost 0 bases, J lost 10 bases, and 13 bases lay in between. This CDR3 has 14 amino acids. The CDR3 sequence: CASSEAQNREPQHF. As DNA, the CDR3 is TGTGCCAGCAGTGAAGCGCAAAACAGGGAACCCCAGCATTTT.

The chain joins TRBV13 to TRBJ2-5; weak D call: TRBD1 (7 bases). The V and J ends lost 5 bases and 2 bases respectively, with 15 bases between them. The CDR3 totals 15 residues. Germline V gene lookup returns CDR1 PRHDT and CDR2 FYEKMQ (reference sequence). The CDR3 region is CASSTRDSYQETQYF. DNA for the CDR3: TGTGCCAGCAGCACGCGGGACAGCTATCAAGAGACCCAGTACTTC.

This clonotype was observed a handful of times. V usage is TRBV7-2 and J usage is TRBJ2-1; 13 bases fit TRBD2. The CDR3 is made up of 15 amino acids. Germline CDR1 and CDR2: SGHTA and FQGNSA. V gave up 1 base and J gave up 7 bases; unmatched junction bases: 1. The CDR3 region is CASSLGTSGRNEQFF. The CDR3 DNA is TGTGCCAGCAGCTTAGGGACTAGCGGGAGAAATGAGCAGTTCTTC.

The chain links TRBV12-3 or TRBV12-4 to TRBJ2-1, with TRBD2 matching over 7 bases. This CDR3 is built from 15 residues. V was pared by 5 bases and J by 2 bases, with 6 bases of the junction left unmatched. The chain's CDR3 is CASSTRLAAYNEQFF. In DNA, the CDR3 is TGTGCCAGCAGTACCCGACTAGCAGCCTACAATGAGCAGTTCTTC.

The chain recombines TRBV27 with TRBJ1-4, with D uncertain. This CDR3 comprises 13 residues. Per germline, CDR1 MNHEY and CDR2 SMNVEV (reference sequence). Trimming shortened V by 5 bases and J by 5 bases, and 9 bases separated the two germline ends. CDR3 sequence (DNA): TGTGCCAGCAGTCTCAGGAAGAATGAAAAACTGTTTTTT. Residues: CASSLRKNEKLFF.

V gene TRBV4-1 combines with J gene TRBJ2-1, with unresolved D. Trimming took off 1 base at V and 5 bases at J, with 21 bases between the two ends. Germline CDR1 MGHRA, CDR2 YSYEKL. The CDR3 covers 18 residues. The CDR3 is CASSQVLGQTILDNEQFF. The CDR3, as DNA: TGCGCCAGCAGCCAAGTCCTCGGTCAGACCATACTTGACAATGAGCAGTTCTTC.

CDR3 sequence (DNA): TGTGCCAGCAGCCCGGGACTCCTCAATGAGCAGTTCTTC. Residues: CASSPGLLNEQFF. V and J are TRBV11-2 and TRBJ2-1, with D possibly TRBD2 on 6 matching bases. Trimming pared 5 bases from V and 6 bases from J, leaving 11 bases between. The CDR3 spans 13 residues. CDR1 SGHAT and CDR2 FQNNGV come from the germline V gene. The whole variable domain, filled in from reference TRBV11-2 and TRBJ2-1, reads EAGVAQSPRYKIIEKRQSVAFWCNPISGHATLYWYQQILGQGPKLLIQFQNNGVVDDSQLPKDRFSAERLKGVDSTLKIQPAKLEDSAVYLCASSPGLLNEQFFGPGTRLTVL.

The chain is built from TRBV7-9 and TRBJ2-1; D possibly corresponds to TRBD1 (6 bases). The CDR3 contains 14 residues. The germline V gene has CDR1 SEHNR and CDR2 FQNEAQ (reference sequence). V shed 6 bases and J shed 9 bases, with 18 bases lying between them. CDR3 sequence reads: CASSQLQGPLEQFF. The CDR3, as DNA: TGTGCCAGCAGTCAGTTACAGGGACCCCTTGAGCAGTTCTTC. The full variable domain, with the rest looked up from reference TRBV7-9 and TRBJ2-1, is DTGVSQNPRHKITKRGQNVTFRCDPISEHNRLYWYRQTLGQGPEFLTYFQNEAQLEKSRLLSDRFSAERPKGSFSTLEIQRTEQGDSAMYLCASSQLQGPLEQFFGPGTRLTVL.

This clonotype was detected once. The chain combines TRBV19 with TRBJ2-7; D unclear. The CDR3 is 13 residues long. CDR1 is LNHDA, CDR2 SQIVND, per germline (reference sequence). V was shortened by 1 base and J by 2 bases, with 6 bases between the two germline ends. The CDR3 region is CASSIGRAYEQYF. The CDR3 DNA sequence: TGTGCCAGTAGTATAGGTAGGGCCTACGAGCAGTACTTC.

The chain has TRBV7-9 and TRBJ2-7; TRBD2 might be the D (6 bases). Germline CDR1 and CDR2: SEHNR and FQNEAQ (reference sequence). The CDR3 runs 16 residues. Trimming cost V 2 bases and J 3 bases, with 17 bases left between them. The CDR3 DNA reads TGTGCCAGCAGCTTAATTGGCGAGGCGGAGGGCTACGAGCAGTACGTC. This sequence encodes CASSLIGEAEGYEQYV.

The CDR3 loop is CSAREGQRGYNEQFF. DNA for the CDR3: TGCAGTGCTAGAGAAGGCCAGCGGGGATACAATGAGCAGTTCTTC. The chain employs TRBV20-1 and TRBJ2-1; 7 bases map to TRBD2. Trimming took 0 bases from V and 4 from J; bases not matched to a gene: 6. The CDR3 has 15 amino acids. Germline V gene sequence: CDR1 DFQATT, CDR2 SNEGSKA (reference sequence).